This entry describes one T cell receptor (beta chain). Its antigen target is currently unknown. There are no base qualities to consult, and no much larger clone falls within one base. This entry belongs to a study of multiple sclerosis patients with progressive multifocal leukoencephalopathy (dated by TCRdb to about 2019). Regarding the research as a whole: Roughly five natalizumab-treated MS patients who did not develop PML were used as controls and were sampled longitudinally. Two patients on natalizumab who later developed PML were tracked over time from before therapy, through 6 and 12 months, up to PML onset. The study was designed to detect JC virus-specific or public T-cell expansions arising at the time of PML onset. Peripheral T and B cells were examined in MS patients who went on to develop PML (4 under natalizumab, 1 after alemtuzumab) as well as in treated patients who did not.

Trimming leaves V shorter by 6 bases and J shorter by 4 bases, with the junction holding 4 bases beyond the gene matches. Counted from cysteine to phenylalanine, this CDR3 has 15 amino acids. Only the CDR3 DNA stays, 45 bases, in frame from base 1. The germline V gene yields ENHRY for CDR1 and SYGVKD for CDR2. Using the immunoSEQ two-step multiplex PCR at survey-level depth, TRB CDR3 regions were amplified from genomic DNA. Synthetic inline TR CDR3 controls covering all V-J pairings were spiked into each PCR to estimate template counts and remove amplification bias. Reads were processed so that amplification and sequencing bias were reduced, and quantification was performed against synthetic TR CDR3 analogs. In the paper's pipeline: Raw data were processed in ImmunoSEQ Analyzer, with out-of-frame sequences and CDR3s containing stop codons removed, and genes were named according to IMGT nomenclature. Normalized Shannon entropy, defined as 1 minus Pielou's evenness, was used to summarize repertoire diversity. TRB sequences were treated as identical only when sharing V gene, J gene and CDR3. Public PML clonotypes were defined as CDR3s shared by two or more PML-onset samples but absent from earlier samples, from controls, and from public databases. Positional CDR3 amino acid composition was analyzed in Skylign with the observed count method. Here the immuneACCESS table is served through TCRdb, limited to in-frame sequences with V and J called. Missing clones are a known gap in these copies; in checked studies unresolved V genes cover under half, and the rest lacks a known reason. V and J calls and clone size are copied from that table; D and trimming were computed from the DNA. The table for this sample lists approximately 26,000 clones; around 90% of them were counted only once. 1.1% of the sample is in the top ten clones.

The research as a whole found: Because the cohort was small and descriptive, it remained unclear whether the findings reflect JC virus infection or general immunocompromise. Most PML patients had lower normalized Shannon entropy, suggesting less diverse TRB repertoires, while values in the natalizumab-treated controls sat near 1. At the time PML developed, no common TRBV or TRBJ gene usage or preferential TRBV-TRBJ pairings were detected. Only PML patients had TRB clones above 0.5% frequency, but the clones expanded at PML onset were already present before and during natalizumab therapy. The analysis covered only peripheral blood, although cerebrospinal fluid or brain lymphocytes might be more informative for natalizumab-associated PML.

The sample's time point label, in plain terms: before natalizumab initiation. All listed patients had previously received interferon beta, and all PML patients were female. T0 blood samples were collected before the first natalizumab infusion. Ficoll-Hypaque density gradient centrifugation was used to isolate peripheral blood mononuclear cells. The source of this sequence is a human donor with multiple sclerosis. Sequenced material: PBMCs. The chain links TRBV10-3 with TRBJ2-1; 12 central nucleotides agree with TRBD2. The nucleotide sequence is TGTGCCATCAGCCCCGGGACTAGCGGGTACAATGAGCAGTTCTTC. It is translated as CAISPGTSGYNEQFF.